This passage covers 22 T cell receptor beta chains from one sample sequenced in a study of cytomegalovirus exposure and HLA in healthy donors. Sequencing used immunoSEQ multiplex PCR; TCRdb keeps in-frame clones, though not all of them. This repertoire shows a few hundred thousand clones, 75% to 90% found once; its top ten account for 0.83%. The sample was PBMCs. Receptors were obtained from a woman between 18 and 29 years old in good health and CMV-seronegative.

This chain joins TRBV6-5 and TRBJ2-7, with D unclear. Germline values: CDR1 MNHEY, CDR2 SVGAGI. This CDR3 contains 9 residues. V was trimmed by 6 bases and J by 13 bases, leaving 10 bases between them. The CDR3 DNA follows: TGTGCCAGCAGGGGCAGTCCATACGTC. Its translation is CASRGSPYV.

This clone is a singleton in its sample. This chain connects TRBV30 to TRBJ2-1; a weak D match, TRBD2 (6 bases). Germline V gene data show CDR1 as GTSNPN and CDR2 as SVGIG (reference sequence). Trimming took 0 bases from V and 7 from J, leaving 10 bases between them. CDR3 length: 13 amino acids. The CDR3 spells CAWSVGGLNEQFF. In DNA, the CDR3 is TGTGCCTGGAGTGTTGGGGGGTTGAATGAGCAGTTCTTC.

This clone was counted between two and nine times. The V and J genes are TRBV6-5 and TRBJ1-1; D unresolved. The ends were cut back, 6 bases at V and 0 bases at J, with 8 bases in the middle. This CDR3 is built from 13 residues. Per the germline V gene, CDR1 is MNHEY and CDR2 is SVGAGI. The CDR3 region has the DNA TGTGCCAGCAGGGAGGTCATGAACACTGAAGCTTTCTTT. The encoded protein is CASREVMNTEAFF.

This clone was seen only once. The CDR3 sequence: CAWRGQGARNTEAFF. The CDR3 nucleotides are TGTGCCTGGAGGGGACAGGGGGCGCGGAACACTGAAGCTTTCTTT. This sequence joins TRBV30 and TRBJ1-1, with TRBD1 matching over 12 bases. Germline V lookup: CDR1 GTSNPN, CDR2 SVGIG (reference sequence). CDR3 length: 15 residues. V lost 3 bases, J lost 1 base, and 3 bases stayed unmatched. The full variable domain, its missing parts supplied by reference TRBV30 and TRBJ1-1, is SQTIHQWPATLVQPVGSPLSLECTVEGTSNPNLYWYRQAAGRGLQLLFYSVGIGQISSEVPQNLSASRPQDRQFILSSKKLLLSDSGFYLCAWRGQGARNTEAFFGQGTRLTVV.

This chain uses TRBV19 with TRBJ2-2, with TRBD2 identical over 7 bases. Germline values: CDR1 LNHDA, CDR2 SQIVND (reference sequence). Trimming took 7 bases from V and 6 from J; bases not matched to a gene: 8. This CDR3 spans 14 amino acids. CDR3 loop: CASKLGRGPGELFF. CDR3 nucleotide sequence: TGTGCCAGTAAACTGGGGAGGGGACCCGGGGAGCTGTTTTTT.

The chain employs TRBV7-9 and TRBJ2-7; D ambiguous. Trimming left V 5 bases short and J 0 bases short, with 11 bases between. Germline CDR1 is SEHNR and CDR2 is FQNEAQ (reference sequence). CDR3 length: 14 residues. CDR3 sequence (DNA): TGTGCCAGCAGCCATTTAGAAAGCTCCTACGAGCAGTACTTC. Amino acid sequence: CASSHLESSYEQYF. Based on the CDR3 plus reference TRBV7-9 and TRBJ2-7, the full variable domain is DTGVSQNPRHKITKRGQNVTFRCDPISEHNRLYWYRQTLGQGPEFLTYFQNEAQLEKSRLLSDRFSAERPKGSFSTLEIQRTEQGDSAMYLCASSHLESSYEQYFGPGTRLTVT.

The V call is TRBV28, the J call TRBJ2-5; D perhaps matches TRBD1 (5 bases). The CDR3 is 15 amino acids. V was trimmed by 2 bases and J by 0 bases, leaving 10 bases between them. Germline V gene data show CDR1 as MDHEN and CDR2 as SYDVKM. The CDR3 nucleotides are TGTGCCAGCAGTTTAATGCAGGGTGACCAAGAGACCCAGTACTTC. This codes for CASSLMQGDQETQYF.

The sample holds a few counts of this clone. CDR3 DNA: TGTGCCAGCAGCTCCCTTGCTTCTAGCTCCTACGAGCAGTACTTC. Its protein product is CASSSLASSSYEQYF. V and J are TRBV7-8 and TRBJ2-7; D gene uncertain. Trimming removed 4 bases from V and 0 bases from J, with 13 bases in between. Germline CDR1 SGHVS, CDR2 FQNEAQ. CDR3 size: 15 residues.

CDR3 sequence: CATDGRVADTQYF. The CDR3, as DNA: TGTGCCACAGACGGGAGGGTGGCAGATACGCAGTATTTT. This chain joins TRBV28 and TRBJ2-3, with 8 bases matching TRBD2. V dropped 10 bases and J dropped 4; count of bases not matched to a gene: 7. Germline V gene lookup returns CDR1 MDHEN and CDR2 SYDVKM. The CDR3 extends over 13 amino acids. The variable domain in full, with the rest retrieved from reference TRBV28 and TRBJ2-3, is DVKVTQSSRYLVKRTGEKVFLECVQDMDHENMFWYRQDPGLGLRLIYFSYDVKMKEKGDIPEGYSVSREKKERFSLILESASTNQTSMYLCATDGRVADTQYFGPGTRLTVL.

The J gene is TRBJ1-1, the V gene TRBV7-9; D is perhaps TRBD1 (5 bases). CDR3 length: 11 residues. Trimming left V 5 bases short and J 8 bases short, with 9 bases between. Germline V gene data show CDR1 as SEHNR and CDR2 as FQNEAQ (reference sequence). In nucleotides, the CDR3 is TGTGCCAGCAGCCTCCGGACAGAAGCTTTCTTT. The encoded protein is CASSLRTEAFF. Supplemented by reference TRBV7-9 and TRBJ1-1, the full variable domain reads DTGVSQNPRHKITKRGQNVTFRCDPISEHNRLYWYRQTLGQGPEFLTYFQNEAQLEKSRLLSDRFSAERPKGSFSTLEIQRTEQGDSAMYLCASSLRTEAFFGQGTRLTVV.

The chain employs TRBV28 and TRBJ1-2, with a possible D match to TRBD1 (6 bases). V was shortened by 3 bases and J by 7 bases, with 12 bases between the two germline ends. The germline V gene encodes CDR1 MDHEN and CDR2 SYDVKM. The CDR3 runs to 13 residues. CDR3 in DNA: TGTGCCAGCAGTTTGAATAGGGGGATTGGCTACACCTTC. It codes for CASSLNRGIGYTF.

This rearrangement joins TRBV4-1 to TRBJ1-2, with 9 bases aligning to TRBD1. V dropped 4 bases and J dropped 3; count of bases not matched to a gene: 6. Germline assignment: CDR1 MGHRA and CDR2 YSYEKL. The CDR3 runs 15 residues. Here the CDR3 reads CASSPRTGDHYGYTF. The CDR3 bases are TGCGCCAGCAGCCCAAGGACAGGGGATCACTATGGCTACACCTTC.

This clone has only a few counts. V and J are TRBV27 and TRBJ1-6; 7 bases match TRBD1. The CDR3 has 14 amino acids. Trimming cost V 8 bases and J 8 bases; bases outside gene matches: 9. From germline, CDR1 is MNHEY and CDR2 SMNVEV (reference sequence). CDR3 nucleotide sequence: TGTGCCAGCGCCCCCGGGACAGCGGATTCACCCCTCCACTTT. It codes for CASAPGTADSPLHF.

V and J are TRBV27 and TRBJ2-7; 11 nucleotides agree with TRBD2. V was pared by 2 bases and J by 7 bases, with 4 bases of the junction left unmatched. The CDR3 has 14 residues. The germline V gene encodes CDR1 MNHEY and CDR2 SMNVEV (reference sequence). For the CDR3, the DNA is TGTGCCAGCAGTTTAGGACTAGCGGGTAAAGAGCAGTACTTC. It encodes CASSLGLAGKEQYF.

As DNA, the CDR3 is TGTGCCAGCAGCCCGACTAGCGTAGGCAAATTGGATACGCAGTATTTT. This codes for CASSPTSVGKLDTQYF. This chain joins TRBV11-2 and TRBJ2-3; 8 nucleotides agree with TRBD2. Trimming removed 5 bases from V and 6 bases from J; junction bases left unmatched: 13. The length of the CDR3 is 16 residues. From germline, CDR1 is SGHAT and CDR2 FQNNGV.

J is TRBJ2-3 and V is TRBV5-1; 7 bases match TRBD1. Trimming at V came to 2 bases and at J to 4 bases, leaving 7 bases not matched to a gene. CDR1 and CDR2 from the germline V gene are SGHRS and YFSETQ. The CDR3 sequence is 15 residues long. CDR3 nucleotide sequence: TGCGCCAGCAGCTTCCCTACAGGGGCGGCAGATACGCAGTATTTT. It yields the protein CASSFPTGAADTQYF. Looking up the rest from reference TRBV5-1 and TRBJ2-3 gives the full variable domain: KAGVTQTPRYLIKTRGQQVTLSCSPISGHRSVSWYQQTPGQGLQFLFEYFSETQRNKGNFPGRFSGRQFSNSRSEMNVSTLELGDSALYLCASSFPTGAADTQYFGPGTRLTVL.

V gene TRBV30 combines with J gene TRBJ1-3; D may be TRBD1 (6 bases). CDR1 and CDR2 from the germline V gene are GTSNPN and SVGIG (reference sequence). CDR3 length equals 14 residues. Trimming took 5 bases from V and 1 from J, leaving 12 bases between them. The CDR3 region has the DNA TGTGCCTGGGGAGTACAGGGATCTGGAAACACCATATATTTT. Encoded protein: CAWGVQGSGNTIYF.

V gene TRBV28 combines with J gene TRBJ1-6; D is uncertain. This CDR3 has 14 amino acids. Germline V lookup: CDR1 MDHEN, CDR2 SYDVKM. V gave up 6 bases and J gave up 7 bases, with 13 bases separating them. CDR3: CASREVGTNSPLHF. The CDR3 DNA sequence: TGTGCCAGCAGGGAAGTGGGCACCAATTCACCCCTCCACTTT.

The rearrangement links TRBV6-6 to TRBJ2-7, with 9 positions matching TRBD1. V was clipped by 2 bases and J by 2 bases; unmatched bases: 7. The CDR3 is made up of 16 amino acids. The germline V gene encodes CDR1 MNHNY and CDR2 SVGAGI (reference sequence). As DNA, the CDR3 is TGTGCCAGCAGTTACACAGGGGGCGGATCTCCCTACGAGCAGTACTTC. It yields the protein CASSYTGGGSPYEQYF.

DNA of the CDR3: TGTGCCAGCAGCAACAGGGGACTAGCGACCTCCTACGAGCAGTACTTC. Amino acids: CASSNRGLATSYEQYF. This chain joins TRBV28 and TRBJ2-7; 10 positions match TRBD2. V trimming: 6 bases; J trimming: 0 bases; junction bases outside the gene matches: 8. The CDR3 contains 16 residues. CDR1 and CDR2 from the germline V gene are MDHEN and SYDVKM.

The chain joins TRBV6-5 to TRBJ2-7; the match to TRBD1 covers 7 bases. J gave up 0 bases and V 7 bases, and 6 bases lay outside the gene matches. The CDR3 loop spans 14 amino acids. The germline gives CDR1 MNHEY, CDR2 SVGAGI. CDR3 residues: CASNPGTASYEQYF. The CDR3 DNA follows: TGTGCCAGCAACCCTGGGACAGCCTCCTACGAGCAGTACTTC.

The chain has TRBV30 and TRBJ1-5; D possibly corresponds to TRBD1 (5 bases). The CDR3 runs to 16 residues. V lost 0 bases to trimming and J lost 5 bases, with 17 bases between them. Germline V CDR1 and CDR2: GTSNPN, SVGIG (reference sequence). CDR3 nucleotides: TGTGCCTGGAGTGTTGGGAGGGGCAGGGTGCATCAGCCCCAGCATTTT. Translated: CAWSVGRGRVHQPQHF.